The next 29 T cell receptor beta chains were all read from a single sample in a study of blood T cell repertoires in COVID-19. This table comes from immunoSEQ multiplex PCR, and its TCRdb copy is limited to in-frame clones, with some not included. The table has about 16,000 clones, around 91% seen once. Sequencing was carried out using peripheral blood. These TCRs come from a man aged 55 to 70 with active COVID-19.

V is TRBV7-3 and J is TRBJ2-2; 8 positions agree with TRBD1. The CDR3 sequence is 17 residues long. Trimming cost V 3 bases and J 5 bases; bases outside gene matches: 11. The germline V gene has CDR1 SGHTA and CDR2 FQGTGA. CDR3 sequence: CASSFFFGQGATGELFF. CDR3 DNA sequence: TGTGCCAGCAGCTTTTTTTTTGGGCAGGGGGCTACCGGGGAGCTGTTTTTT.

The J gene is TRBJ2-7, the V gene TRBV10-2, with D tentatively TRBD1 (6 bases). CDR3 length: 13 amino acids. Per the germline V gene, CDR1 is WSHSY and CDR2 is SAAADI. Trimming took off 3 bases at V and 2 bases at J, with 8 bases between the two ends. This CDR3 reads CASSEPGAYEQYV. The CDR3 region has the DNA TGCGCCAGCAGTGAACCAGGGGCCTACGAGCAGTACGTC.

The gene calls are TRBV3-1 (or the pseudogene TRBV3-2) and TRBJ1-6, with 8 bases matching TRBD1. Germline CDR1 is LGHDT and CDR2 is YNNKEL (reference sequence). V dropped 4 bases and J dropped 7; count of bases not matched to a gene: 6. The CDR3 runs 15 residues. In DNA, the CDR3 is TGTGCCAGCAGCCTGGGACAGGCCGGGAATTCACCCCTCCACTTT. It translates to CASSLGQAGNSPLHF.

The chain uses TRBV11-2 and TRBJ1-3; no clear D gene. CDR1 is SGHAT and CDR2 is FQNNGV in the germline V gene. This CDR3 contains 15 residues. V was trimmed by 0 bases and J by 3 bases, leaving 9 bases between them. CDR3 DNA: TGTGCCAGCAGCTTAGATTCAGGTTTTGGAAACACCATATATTTT. It yields the protein CASSLDSGFGNTIYF.

CDR3 loop: CASSYSRRNTEAFF. The CDR3, as DNA: TGTGCCAGCAGTTACTCGAGGAGGAACACTGAAGCTTTCTTT. The genes are TRBV6-5 and TRBJ1-1; no reliable D call. The CDR3 consists of 14 residues. Deletions cut 0 bases from V and 1 base from J, with 6 bases between. Germline V gene lookup returns CDR1 MNHEY and CDR2 SVGAGI.

This chain joins TRBV7-3 and TRBJ1-1; D is perhaps TRBD1 (5 bases). V was shortened by 5 bases and J by 7 bases, with 14 bases between the two germline ends. The germline V gene encodes CDR1 SGHTA and CDR2 FQGTGA. The CDR3 is 13 residues long. For the CDR3, the DNA is TGTGCCAGCAGCCCCGGAGGGGTCGGTGAAGCTTTCTTT. Translated: CASSPGGVGEAFF.

The J gene is TRBJ2-5, the V gene TRBV9; D ambiguous. Trimming removed 1 base at V and 2 bases at J, with 9 bases between. This CDR3 is built from 14 residues. CDR1 is SGDLS, CDR2 YYNGEE, per germline. This CDR3 reads CASSVSVLQETQYF. The DNA of the CDR3 is TGTGCCAGCAGCGTATCAGTACTACAAGAGACCCAGTACTTC.

This clone occurred once. The genes are TRBV27 and TRBJ2-2; the D gene is possibly TRBD1 (6 bases). CDR1 MNHEY and CDR2 SMNVEV come from the germline V gene (reference sequence). This CDR3 has 15 amino acids. Trimming took 5 bases from V and 3 from J, leaving 13 bases between them. This CDR3 reads CASSRGDMDTGELFF. In nucleotides, the CDR3 is TGTGCCAGCAGTCGAGGGGACATGGACACCGGGGAGCTGTTTTTT.

The V call is TRBV14, the J call TRBJ2-1; D call uncertain. CDR1 and CDR2 from the germline V gene are SGHDN and FVKESK. There are 12 residues in the CDR3. The germline V and J ends were trimmed by 6 bases and 11 bases, with 14 bases remaining between them. Here the CDR3 reads CASSPSNFQQFF. CDR3 coding DNA: TGTGCCAGCAGTCCGAGCAATTTCCAGCAGTTCTTC.

The V gene is TRBV6-4, the J gene TRBJ2-1; 14 nucleotides align to TRBD2. V lost 6 bases to trimming and J lost 4 bases; unmatched junction nucleotides: 5. Looked up from germline, CDR1 is MRHNA and CDR2 is SNTAGT. CDR3 length: 16 amino acids. CDR3 residues: CASRGTSGGKYNEQFF. The CDR3 DNA is TGTGCCAGCAGAGGGACTAGCGGGGGAAAATACAATGAGCAGTTCTTC.

The rearrangement joins TRBV6-1 to TRBJ2-2; 11 bases are a match to TRBD1. CDR1 and CDR2 (germline): MNHNS, SASEGT. J gave up 6 bases and V 4 bases, and 10 bases lay outside the gene matches. This CDR3 is 17 amino acids long. The CDR3 loop is CASSGTGGIGLAGELFF. The CDR3 nucleotides read TGTGCCAGCAGTGGGACAGGGGGCATAGGGTTAGCCGGGGAGCTGTTTTTT.

The chain has TRBV4-2 and TRBJ1-2; D uncertain. The length of the CDR3 is 11 residues. Trimming cost V 0 bases and J 12 bases, with 8 bases left between them. Germline V gene data show CDR1 as LGHNA and CDR2 as YNFKEQ. CDR3 residues: CASSQDGVHTF. DNA of the CDR3: TGTGCCAGCAGCCAAGACGGAGTGCACACCTTC.

The J gene is TRBJ2-5, the V gene TRBV12-3 or TRBV12-4, with 7 bases fitting TRBD1. Trimming took 6 bases from V and 7 from J; bases not matched to a gene: 8. The CDR3 has 13 residues. The CDR3 nucleotides are TGTGCCAGCAGCCGACGACAGGGACGGACCCAGTACTTC. It codes for CASSRRQGRTQYF.

The chain combines TRBV29-1 with TRBJ1-2, with TRBD1 identical over 8 bases. Germline V gives CDR1 SQVTM, CDR2 ANQGSEA. This CDR3 has 12 residues. J was trimmed by 4 bases and V by 5 bases; bases with no gene match: 3. The CDR3 loop is CSVWDRLYGYTF. DNA of the CDR3: TGCAGCGTTTGGGACAGGCTCTATGGCTACACCTTC.

This chain links TRBV28 with TRBJ1-2, with 7 nucleotides matching TRBD1. Germline CDR1 reads MDHEN; CDR2 reads SYDVKM. The V gene end was trimmed by 4 bases and the J gene end by 6 bases; junction bases not matched to a gene: 11. The CDR3 spans 15 residues. This chain's CDR3 is CASSSLGQEVDGYTF. CDR3 DNA: TGTGCCAGCAGTTCCCTCGGACAGGAGGTCGATGGCTACACCTTC.

The CDR3 sequence: CASSFNSGNTIYF. The DNA of the CDR3 is TGTGCCAGCAGTTTCAACTCGGGAAACACCATATATTTT. The chain has TRBV12-3 or TRBV12-4 and TRBJ1-3; D not certain. The CDR3 runs 13 residues. Trimming removed 3 bases from V and 4 bases from J, with 7 bases in between.

This clone was found once. V and J are TRBV2 and TRBJ1-6; D is uncertain. CDR1 SNHLY and CDR2 FYNNEI come from the germline V gene. The CDR3 spans 13 residues. Trimming took 1 base from V and 10 from J, leaving 8 bases between them. CDR3 sequence reads: CASSEEGRSPLHF. CDR3 sequence (DNA): TGTGCCAGCAGTGAAGAAGGGAGGTCACCCCTCCACTTT.

The chain has TRBV5-4 and TRBJ2-7; 7 nucleotides agree with TRBD2. Germline V CDR1 and CDR2: SGHNT, YYREEE (reference sequence). Germline trimming cut 6 bases from V and 3 bases from J; bases unmatched to any gene: 15. The CDR3 covers 16 residues. DNA for the CDR3: TGTGCCAGCACCCCGGTGGGAGGGTCAGGCCACTACGAGCAGTACTTC. Protein product: CASTPVGGSGHYEQYF. The entire variable domain, with the rest obtained from reference TRBV5-4 and TRBJ2-7, is as follows: ETGVTQSPTHLIKTRGQQVTLRCSSQSGHNTVSWYQQALGQGPQFIFQYYREEENGRGNFPPRFSGLQFPNYSSELNVNALELDDSALYLCASTPVGGSGHYEQYFGPGTRLTVT.

This chain joins TRBV6-1 and TRBJ2-1, with 12 nucleotides matching TRBD2. CDR1 is MNHNS, CDR2 SASEGT, per germline. The junction had 6 bases not matched to a gene; V was cut back by 2 bases and J by 7 bases. This CDR3 has 16 amino acids. In DNA, the CDR3 is TGTGCCAGCAGTGAAATAACTAGCGGGGGGCGGAATGAGCAGTTCTTC. This gives the protein CASSEITSGGRNEQFF.

J is TRBJ1-1 and V is TRBV4-2; D may be TRBD1 (6 bases). The germline V gene has CDR1 LGHNA and CDR2 YNFKEQ. The CDR3 loop spans 13 amino acids. The V gene lost 6 bases and the J gene lost 1 base, with 9 bases spanning the gap. The CDR3 is CASRADRNTEAFF. The CDR3 DNA is TGTGCCAGCAGGGCGGACAGGAACACTGAAGCTTTCTTT.

The chain couples TRBV7-9 to TRBJ2-4, with D maybe TRBD2 (5 bases). CDR1 is SEHNR, CDR2 FQNEAQ, per germline (reference sequence). This CDR3 is built from 14 residues. V was clipped by 1 base and J by 8 bases, with 12 bases between them. CDR3 sequence: CASSLVASFDIQYF. The CDR3 DNA reads TGTGCCAGCAGCTTAGTGGCTAGCTTCGACATTCAGTACTTC.

The chain combines TRBV18 with TRBJ2-7, with TRBD1 matching 9 bases. The junction had 8 bases not matched to a gene; V was cut back by 5 bases and J by 9 bases. This CDR3 region has 13 residues. CDR1 and CDR2 (germline): KGHSH, LQKENI. The CDR3 region is CASSEGTGNAQYV. CDR3 nucleotide sequence: TGTGCCAGCTCAGAGGGGACAGGGAACGCGCAGTACGTC.

This sequence joins TRBV6-5 and TRBJ1-2, with D perhaps TRBD1 (5 bases). The V gene's germline CDR1 is MNHEY and CDR2 SVGAGI. V was pared by 0 bases and J by 8 bases, with 13 bases between. The CDR3 is 14 amino acids. The CDR3: CASSYSPREGGYTF. In DNA, the CDR3 is TGTGCCAGCAGTTACTCTCCCAGGGAGGGAGGCTACACCTTC.

The V call is TRBV28, the J call TRBJ1-1; 10 bases line up with TRBD1. The CDR3 has 17 amino acids. Trimming took 6 bases from V and 3 from J; bases not matched to a gene: 13. The germline V gene encodes CDR1 MDHEN and CDR2 SYDVKM. The CDR3 spells CASRPMSDRGYYTEAFF. In DNA form, the CDR3 reads TGTGCCAGCAGACCAATGTCGGACAGGGGGTATTACACTGAAGCTTTCTTT.

The V and J genes are TRBV5-6 and TRBJ2-5; 10 bases are shared with TRBD1. V lost 4 bases, J lost 2 bases, and 2 bases stayed unmatched. CDR1 and CDR2 (germline): SGHDT, YYEEEE. The CDR3 extends over 14 amino acids. CDR3 DNA: TGTGCCAGCAGCACGGACAGGGGGCAAGAGACCCAGTACTTC. Protein product: CASSTDRGQETQYF.

The rearrangement links TRBV29-1 to TRBJ1-1; D uncertain. Trimming removed 8 bases at V and 1 base at J, with 11 bases between. This CDR3 comprises 12 residues. CDR1 is SQVTM, CDR2 ANQGSEA, per germline. The CDR3 is CSSRVQNTEAFF. DNA of the CDR3: TGCAGCTCACGCGTCCAGAACACTGAAGCTTTCTTT.

The V and J genes are TRBV14 and TRBJ1-1; D possibly corresponds to TRBD1 (6 bases). V was clipped by 0 bases and J by 0 bases, with 8 bases between them. The CDR3 sequence is 15 residues long. CDR1 is SGHDN, CDR2 FVKESK, per germline. The CDR3 bases are TGTGCCAGCAGCCAAGAGTCAGGGGTGAACACTGAAGCTTTCTTT. Amino acid sequence: CASSQESGVNTEAFF.

The chain has TRBV24-1 and TRBJ1-6, with D maybe TRBD1 (5 bases). V lost 5 bases and J lost 10, with 14 bases in between. CDR3 length equals 14 residues. CDR1 KGHDR and CDR2 SFDVKD come from the germline V gene. The DNA of the CDR3 is TGTGCCACCAGTGCCGGCGGGGCTGGGTCACCCCTCCACTTT. Protein: CATSAGGAGSPLHF.

This chain links TRBV6-1 with TRBJ1-2; a weak D match, TRBD1 (6 bases). The V gene's germline CDR1 is MNHNS and CDR2 SASEGT. The CDR3 length is 13 residues. Trimming took 3 bases from V and 3 from J, leaving 8 bases between them. CDR3 bases: TGTGCCAGCAGTGAGGACAGATACTATGGCTACACCTTC. Translated: CASSEDRYYGYTF.